This T cell receptor (beta chain) was recorded in a study of a mutant IDH1 vaccine in newly diagnosed glioma. Study-wide context: Vaccination was launched 4-6 weeks after radiotherapy alone, or with temozolomide cycles. Treated patients comprised 62.5% males and about 40% females, mean age roughly 44 years. Prior therapy was radiotherapy, temozolomide, or both; most received both.

A word on this clone: Its cognate antigen is unknown.

Clones were sequenced by immunoSEQ multiplex PCR, and TCRdb holds only the in-frame ones, with some missing. This table has 30,000 to 35,000 clones, around 89% appearing once. The time point here: week 11, during vaccination. Doses of 300 ug of mutant IDH1 20-mer peptide were given with topical imiquimod. Specimen: PBMCs, collected from a glioma patient whose treatment included an IDH1 peptide vaccine. This clonotype originated in a man younger than 30 with glioma.

Here the CDR3 DNA reads TGTGCCTGGAGGCGAGGTACCGGGGAGCTGTTTTTT. Protein: CAWRRGTGELFF. The gene calls are TRBV30 and TRBJ2-2, with unresolved D. The V end lost 3 bases, the J end lost 5 bases, and 7 bases lay between the germline ends. Germline assignment: CDR1 GTSNPN and CDR2 SVGIG (reference sequence). This CDR3 contains 12 residues. Filled out from reference TRBV30 and TRBJ2-2, the complete variable domain reads SQTIHQWPATLVQPVGSPLSLECTVEGTSNPNLYWYRQAAGRGLQLLFYSVGIGQISSEVPQNLSASRPQDRQFILSSKKLLLSDSGFYLCAWRRGTGELFFGEGSRLTVL.